Shown below are 16 T cell receptor beta chains from a single sample sequenced in a study of blood T cell repertoires in COVID-19. TCRdb's table, derived via immunoSEQ multiplex PCR, lists solely in-frame clones and lacks some. Here the sample spans about 64,000 clones, around three quarters being singletons. The source material was peripheral blood. Every receptor here comes from a human donor in a cohort sampled during active COVID-19.

This chain uses TRBV6-5 with TRBJ1-2, with TRBD1 matching over 8 bases. The CDR3 consists of 14 residues. Trimming at V came to 2 bases and at J to 4 bases, leaving 3 bases not matched to a gene. Germline V lookup: CDR1 MNHEY, CDR2 SVGAGI. CDR3 region: CASSYRTGLYGYTF. The CDR3 DNA reads TGTGCCAGCAGTTACCGGACAGGGCTCTATGGCTACACCTTC.

The chain is built from TRBV5-1 and TRBJ1-3; tentative D call: TRBD1 (5 bases). This CDR3 has 15 residues. Germline V gene sequence: CDR1 SGHRS, CDR2 YFSETQ. The ends were cut back, 0 bases at V and 1 base at J, with 8 bases in the middle. CDR3 sequence (DNA): TGCGCCAGCAGCTTGGCAGCAGGGTCTGGAAACACCATATATTTT. Amino acids: CASSLAAGSGNTIYF.

The genes are TRBV7-8 and TRBJ2-1; 8 nucleotides align to TRBD1. The germline CDR1 and CDR2 sequences are SGHVS and FQNEAQ. V shed 5 bases, J shed 3 bases, and the junction held 9 bases outside the gene matches. There are 16 residues in the CDR3. The CDR3 spells CASSLQDRALYNEQFF. The CDR3 DNA sequence: TGTGCCAGCAGCCTACAGGACAGGGCCCTCTACAATGAGCAGTTCTTC.

This chain uses TRBV5-1 with TRBJ2-3; possible D gene TRBD1, 5 bases. With 3 bases removed from V and 0 bases from J, the gap between germline ends came to 14 bases. The length of the CDR3 is 16 residues. CDR1 SGHRS and CDR2 YFSETQ come from the germline V gene. CDR3 bases: TGCGCCAGCAGCTCGGAAGGGGCTGTTAGCACAGATACGCAGTATTTT. Protein product: CASSSEGAVSTDTQYF.

V gene TRBV7-2 combines with J gene TRBJ2-7; 7 positions match TRBD2. V trimming: 2 bases; J trimming: 1 base; junction bases outside the gene matches: 11. The CDR3 is 17 amino acids. Germline values: CDR1 SGHTA, CDR2 FQGNSA. The CDR3 DNA reads TGTGCCAGCAGCTTACCTGAAGCGGGGCGGAGGTCCTACGAGCAGTACTTC. Its protein is CASSLPEAGRRSYEQYF.

This chain links TRBV7-9 with TRBJ2-3, with 12 positions matching TRBD2. The CDR3 contains 16 residues. Germline V gene data show CDR1 as SEHNR and CDR2 as FQNEAQ (reference sequence). Losses at the gene ends were 5 bases for V and 4 bases for J; bases not matched to a gene: 7. The CDR3 DNA sequence: TGTGCCAGCAGCGAGACTAGCGGGGGAGGTGCAGATACGCAGTATTTT. It translates to CASSETSGGGADTQYF.

The chain uses TRBV5-4 and TRBJ2-7, with TRBD2 as a possible D gene (6 bases). Trimming removed 2 bases at V and 6 bases at J, with 12 bases between. The CDR3 loop spans 13 amino acids. Germline assignment: CDR1 SGHNT and CDR2 YYREEE (reference sequence). The CDR3 coding sequence is TGTGCCAGCAGCTTCGCGGAGGGGACCGAGCAGTACTTC. It specifies CASSFAEGTEQYF. Together with reference TRBV5-4 and TRBJ2-7, the CDR3 gives the full variable domain: ETGVTQSPTHLIKTRGQQVTLRCSSQSGHNTVSWYQQALGQGPQFIFQYYREEENGRGNFPPRFSGLQFPNYSSELNVNALELDDSALYLCASSFAEGTEQYFGPGTRLTVT.

This clone was detected ten times or more. The rearrangement joins TRBV10-3 to TRBJ2-5; 11 positions agree with TRBD2. J lost 1 base, V lost 4 bases, and 8 bases had no gene match. CDR1 is ENHRY, CDR2 SYGVKD, per germline. The CDR3 consists of 17 residues. CDR3 in amino acids: CAISGAPSGGLQETQYF. CDR3 nucleotides: TGTGCCATCAGTGGGGCCCCTAGCGGGGGGCTCCAAGAGACCCAGTACTTC.

The V call is TRBV28, the J call TRBJ1-6; 9 nucleotides line up with TRBD1. Germline loops: CDR1 MDHEN, CDR2 SYDVKM. Trimming at V came to 3 bases and at J to 0 bases, leaving 12 bases not matched to a gene. This CDR3 spans 20 amino acids. The CDR3 reads CASSFSLPGTGISYNSPLHF. CDR3 sequence (DNA): TGTGCCAGCAGTTTCTCCCTTCCCGGGACAGGGATCTCCTATAATTCACCCCTCCACTTT.

Concerning this clone itself: This specimen includes other DNA sequences encoding the same CDR3. The V call is TRBV27, the J call TRBJ2-1; 8 bases agree with TRBD1. The CDR3 runs to 16 residues. Germline assignment: CDR1 MNHEY and CDR2 SMNVEV (reference sequence). After removal of 1 base from V and 4 bases from J, the junction contained 6 bases not matched to a gene. The CDR3 DNA reads as TGTGCCAGCAGTTTATACCAGGGGGCCCCATACAATGAGCAGTTCTTC. Its protein is CASSLYQGAPYNEQFF.

This clone came up a few times. The chain combines TRBV3-1 (or the pseudogene TRBV3-2) with TRBJ2-7; 7 bases align to TRBD2. From germline, CDR1 is LGHDT and CDR2 YNNKEL (reference sequence). CDR3 length: 14 residues. Trimming took 1 base from V and 3 from J; bases not matched to a gene: 3. CDR3: CASSQVGGYYEQYF. CDR3 DNA: TGTGCCAGCAGCCAAGTGGGGGGGTACTACGAGCAGTACTTC.

The chain uses TRBV6-5 and TRBJ2-3; 10 nucleotides match TRBD1. This CDR3 contains 14 residues. Germline trimming cut 6 bases from V and 6 bases from J; bases unmatched to any gene: 6. The germline gives CDR1 MNHEY, CDR2 SVGAGI. The CDR3 sequence: CASRTRDRGDTQYF. The CDR3 DNA is TGTGCCAGCAGGACCCGGGACAGGGGTGATACGCAGTATTTT.

This clone was recorded at least ten times. The chain carries TRBV9 and TRBJ1-4; 9 nucleotides match TRBD1. This CDR3 spans 15 amino acids. CDR1 and CDR2 from the germline V gene are SGDLS and YYNGEE. Losses at the gene ends were 0 bases for V and 5 bases for J; bases not matched to a gene: 2. CDR3 in DNA: TGTGCCAGCAGCGTAGCCGGGACAGGGAATGAAAAACTGTTTTTT. It translates to CASSVAGTGNEKLFF.

J is TRBJ2-5 and V is TRBV5-4; D may be TRBD2 (6 bases). Deletions cut 4 bases from V and 1 base from J, with 17 bases between. This CDR3 comprises 16 residues. Germline V gene data show CDR1 as SGHNT and CDR2 as YYREEE (reference sequence). The CDR3 protein is CASSPSRRGVQETQYF. The CDR3 DNA sequence: TGTGCCAGCAGCCCCTCGAGGCGGGGAGTCCAAGAGACCCAGTACTTC. Together with reference TRBV5-4 and TRBJ2-5, the CDR3 gives the full variable domain: ETGVTQSPTHLIKTRGQQVTLRCSSQSGHNTVSWYQQALGQGPQFIFQYYREEENGRGNFPPRFSGLQFPNYSSELNVNALELDDSALYLCASSPSRRGVQETQYFGPGTRLLVL.

This clone was recorded once. V is TRBV28 and J is TRBJ2-3; TRBD2 matches at 10 bases. Germline CDR1 MDHEN, CDR2 SYDVKM. Trimming at V came to 6 bases and at J to 8 bases, leaving 8 bases not matched to a gene. This CDR3 is 14 amino acids long. The CDR3 bases are TGTGCCAGCAGCTCAAGCGGGGGGGCCGCTACGCAGTATTTT. Its protein is CASSSSGGAATQYF.

This chain uses TRBV3-1 (or the pseudogene TRBV3-2) with TRBJ1-2; TRBD1 might be the D (5 bases). Germline V gene data show CDR1 as LGHDT and CDR2 as YNNKEL (reference sequence). Trimming removed 4 bases from V and 0 bases from J, with 12 bases in between. The CDR3 covers 15 residues. CDR3 amino acids: CASSRGTQANYGYTF. In DNA form, the CDR3 reads TGTGCCAGCAGCCGCGGGACCCAGGCTAACTATGGCTACACCTTC.